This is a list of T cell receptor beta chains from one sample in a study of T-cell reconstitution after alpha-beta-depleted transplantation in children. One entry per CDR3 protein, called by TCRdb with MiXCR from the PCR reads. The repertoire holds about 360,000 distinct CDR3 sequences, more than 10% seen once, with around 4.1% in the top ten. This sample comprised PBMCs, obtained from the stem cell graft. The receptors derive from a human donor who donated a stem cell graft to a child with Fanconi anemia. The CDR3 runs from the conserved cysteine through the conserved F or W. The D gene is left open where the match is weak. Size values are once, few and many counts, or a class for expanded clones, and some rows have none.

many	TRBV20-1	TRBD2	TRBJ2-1	CSARVGGGFNEQFF	TGCAGTGCTAGAGTGGGCGGGGGTTTCAATGAGCAGTTCTTC
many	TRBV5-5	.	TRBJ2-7	CASSLDGQYEQYF	TGTGCCAGCAGCTTGGACGGCCAATACGAGCAGTACTTC
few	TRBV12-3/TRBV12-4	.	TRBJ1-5	CASSFSGQHQPQHF	TGTGCCAGCAGTTTTTCAGGGCAGCATCAGCCCCAGCATTTT
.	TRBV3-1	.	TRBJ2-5	CASSQGGLFQETQYF	TGTGCCAGCAGCCAAGGGGGACTTTTTCAAGAGACCCAGTACTTC
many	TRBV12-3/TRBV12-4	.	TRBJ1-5	CASSLTENQPQHF	TGTGCCAGCAGTTTAACGGAGAATCAGCCCCAGCATTTT
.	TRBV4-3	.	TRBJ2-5	CASSRYTAEKQETQYF	TGCGCCAGCAGCCGTTACACAGCTGAGAAACAAGAGACCCAGTACTTC
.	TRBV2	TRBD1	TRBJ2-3	CASKKGALIDTQYF	TGTGCCAGCAAAAAGGGGGCACTAATAGATACGCAGTATTTT
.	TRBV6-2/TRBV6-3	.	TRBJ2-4	CASSYQRAGNIQYF	TGTGCCAGCAGTTATCAGAGGGCCGGGAACATTCAGTACTTC
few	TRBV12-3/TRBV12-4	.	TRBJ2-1	CASSPGGTYNEQFF	TGTGCCAGCAGCCCGGGGGGCACCTACAATGAGCAGTTCTTC
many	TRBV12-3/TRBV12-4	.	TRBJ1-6	CASSLNGERSSPLHF	TGTGCCAGCAGTTTAAATGGGGAAAGGAGTTCACCCCTCCACTTT
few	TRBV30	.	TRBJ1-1	CAWIQPVMNTEAFF	TGTGCCTGGATACAGCCAGTCATGAACACTGAAGCTTTCTTT
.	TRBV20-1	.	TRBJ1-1	CSGSKSMNTEAFF	TGCAGTGGGAGTAAGTCCATGAACACTGAAGCTTTCTTT
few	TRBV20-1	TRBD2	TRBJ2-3	CSATPGLHIPDTQYF	TGCAGTGCTACACCGGGACTACATATACCGGATACGCAGTATTTT
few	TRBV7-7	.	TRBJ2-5	CASSPEQGQETQYF	TGTGCCAGCAGCCCAGAACAGGGCCAAGAGACCCAGTACTTC
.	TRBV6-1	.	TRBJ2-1	CASSEDPAEYNEQFF	TGTGCCAGCAGTGAAGATCCAGCGGAGTACAATGAGCAGTTCTTC
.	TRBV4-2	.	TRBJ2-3	CASSQVMGGAGADTQYF	TGTGCCAGCAGCCAAGTGATGGGGGGGGCAGGGGCAGATACGCAGTATTTT